A single sample gave rise to the 19 T cell receptor beta chains below, sequenced in a study of T cell responses to AZD1222 COVID-19 vaccine. Produced via immunoSEQ multiplex PCR; TCRdb's table is partial and in-frame only. The repertoire holds 150,000 or so clones, over 75% seen once, with about 1.3% in the top ten. Here the sequenced sample was peripheral blood, taken on day 0 of AZD1222 vaccination. These TCRs come from an adult in good health.

This chain joins TRBV4-3 and TRBJ1-6, with 10 positions matching TRBD1. The CDR3 extends over 18 amino acids. Germline trimming cut 1 base from V and 10 bases from J; bases unmatched to any gene: 13. CDR1 and CDR2 from the germline V gene are LGHNA and YSLEER. The DNA of the CDR3 is TGCGCCAGCAGCCAAGTAGGGGGACAGGGGACGGGCTTCTCACCCCTCCACTTT. This sequence encodes CASSQVGGQGTGFSPLHF.

The rearrangement uses TRBV7-3 and TRBJ1-3; the D gene is possibly TRBD1 (5 bases). Trimming shortened V by 5 bases and J by 2 bases, and 10 bases separated the two germline ends. The CDR3 sequence is 14 residues long. Germline V gene data show CDR1 as SGHTA and CDR2 as FQGTGA. CDR3 nucleotide sequence: TGTGCCAGCAGCATCGGGACGGCTGGAAACACCATATATTTT. Translation gives CASSIGTAGNTIYF.

The V and J genes are TRBV5-1 and TRBJ2-1; 9 positions agree with TRBD1. The germline V gene encodes CDR1 SGHRS and CDR2 YFSETQ. J was trimmed by 4 bases and V by 5 bases; bases with no gene match: 7. This CDR3 spans 15 amino acids. Here the CDR3 reads CASSRPGTGYNEQFF. The CDR3 DNA follows: TGCGCCAGCAGTAGGCCCGGGACAGGGTACAATGAGCAGTTCTTC.

V usage is TRBV9 and J usage is TRBJ2-7; 8 bases match TRBD1. V lost 4 bases and J lost 5; bases outside the gene matches: 14. CDR3 length equals 16 residues. Germline CDR1 reads SGDLS; CDR2 reads YYNGEE. The CDR3 loop is CASSPFNRGLGHEQYF. In nucleotides, the CDR3 is TGTGCCAGCAGCCCTTTCAACAGGGGGTTAGGCCACGAGCAGTACTTC.

The V gene is TRBV7-9, the J gene TRBJ2-7, with TRBD2 matching 7 bases. Germline CDR1 is SEHNR and CDR2 is FQNEAQ (reference sequence). Unmatched junction bases numbered 22, after V lost 9 bases and J lost 2 bases. This CDR3 has 18 amino acids. CDR3 in amino acids: CASGYPGAGPSGTYEQYF. CDR3 nucleotides: TGTGCCAGTGGATACCCGGGAGCCGGCCCTAGCGGAACCTACGAGCAGTACTTC.

The rearrangement joins TRBV2 to TRBJ2-7; weak D call: TRBD2 (6 bases). This CDR3 spans 15 amino acids. The V gene's germline CDR1 is SNHLY and CDR2 FYNNEI. The V gene lost 8 bases and the J gene lost 0 bases, with 17 bases spanning the gap. CDR3 coding DNA: TGTGCCAGCCTCCCGGGACTCGACAGCTCCTACGAGCAGTACTTC. It is translated as CASLPGLDSSYEQYF.

The chain recombines TRBV7-9 with TRBJ1-2; unclear D gene. The CDR3 runs 12 residues. Trimming pared 5 bases from V and 8 bases from J, leaving 12 bases between. Germline values: CDR1 SEHNR, CDR2 FQNEAQ (reference sequence). The CDR3 nucleotides read TGTGCCAGCAGCCGAGCGGGTGTCGGCTACACCTTC. Amino acids: CASSRAGVGYTF.

The rearrangement joins TRBV3-1 (or the pseudogene TRBV3-2) to TRBJ1-1; no clear D gene. The CDR3 runs to 11 residues. In germline, CDR1 is LGHDT, CDR2 YNNKEL (reference sequence). The germline V and J ends were trimmed by 0 bases and 10 bases, with 6 bases remaining between them. CDR3 loop: CASSQDFAAFF. CDR3 nucleotides: TGTGCCAGCAGCCAAGATTTCGCAGCTTTCTTT.

This chain links TRBV6-2 or TRBV6-3 with TRBJ1-4; a weak D match, TRBD1 (5 bases). There are 14 residues in the CDR3. Per germline, CDR1 MNHEY and CDR2 SVGEGT. V was clipped by 5 bases and J by 7 bases, with 14 bases between them. CDR3 loop: CASSHRLGGEKLFF. DNA of the CDR3: TGTGCCAGCAGTCACCGCCTGGGGGGTGAAAAACTGTTTTTT.

This clone appeared a few times. The genes are TRBV2 and TRBJ1-2, with 7 bases matching TRBD1. Trimming took 2 bases from V and 11 from J; bases not matched to a gene: 8. Germline V CDR1 and CDR2: SNHLY, FYNNEI. CDR3 length: 13 residues. CDR3 sequence reads: CASSERGQPAYTF. The DNA of the CDR3 is TGTGCCAGCAGTGAAAGGGGACAGCCCGCTTACACCTTC.

This sequence joins TRBV5-1 and TRBJ1-5, with D maybe TRBD1 (5 bases). Germline CDR1 and CDR2: SGHRS and YFSETQ. V was pared by 1 base and J by 6 bases, with 8 bases between. The CDR3 length is 13 residues. Here the CDR3 DNA reads TGCGCCAGCAGCTTGACAGGCGGTCAGCCCCAGCATTTT. Translated: CASSLTGGQPQHF.

The rearrangement uses TRBV27 and TRBJ2-1; 8 bases map to TRBD1. The CDR3 has 19 residues. Germline assignment: CDR1 MNHEY and CDR2 SMNVEV (reference sequence). The J segment lost 1 base and the V segment lost 2 bases, leaving 13 bases of the junction unmatched. In nucleotides, the CDR3 is TGTGCCAGCAGTTTACAGGGGGCGACGGTGGTAAGGTCCTACAATGAGCAGTTCTTC. Translated, it gives CASSLQGATVVRSYNEQFF.

The chain links TRBV3-1 (or the pseudogene TRBV3-2) to TRBJ2-5; the D gene is possibly TRBD2 (6 bases). The CDR3 is made up of 18 amino acids. The germline CDR1 and CDR2 sequences are LGHDT and YNNKEL (reference sequence). The germline V and J ends were trimmed by 1 base and 1 base, with 19 bases remaining between them. The CDR3 nucleotides read TGTGCCAGCAGCCAAGGTGAAGGGTCGGAGGGCCCCCAAGAGACCCAGTACTTC. Translating it yields CASSQGEGSEGPQETQYF.

CDR3 coding DNA: TGTGCCAGCCGGGCCGGGTTTGGGTTGTTCTTC. This codes for CASRAGFGLFF. V usage is TRBV27 and J usage is TRBJ2-1; D not certain. The CDR3 is made up of 11 amino acids. Between the trimmed V and J ends, which lost 8 bases and 15 bases, there was a span of 17 bases. Germline assignment: CDR1 MNHEY and CDR2 SMNVEV (reference sequence).

The chain links TRBV27 to TRBJ1-5, with D hard to call. V lost 3 bases, J lost 0 bases, and 6 bases lay in between. The CDR3 covers 14 residues. Germline CDR1 reads MNHEY; CDR2 reads SMNVEV (reference sequence). CDR3 nucleotide sequence: TGTGCCAGCAGTTTCCTAGATAGCAATCAGCCCCAGCATTTT. Translating it yields CASSFLDSNQPQHF.

The gene calls are TRBV6-4 and TRBJ2-2; 10 nucleotides agree with TRBD2. The V segment lost 0 bases and the J segment 3 bases; nucleotides outside the gene matches: 1. Germline V gene data show CDR1 as MRHNA and CDR2 as SNTAGT. The CDR3 runs to 16 residues. This CDR3 is CASSDSLAGDTGELFF. For the CDR3, the DNA is TGTGCCAGCAGTGACTCTCTAGCGGGGGACACCGGGGAGCTGTTTTTT.

V is TRBV6-5 and J is TRBJ1-3; 7 nucleotides line up with TRBD1. The germline gives CDR1 MNHEY, CDR2 SVGAGI. This CDR3 has 16 amino acids. V lost 2 bases and J lost 2; bases outside the gene matches: 6. The CDR3 region is CASSYAGGEAGNTIYF. CDR3 sequence (DNA): TGTGCCAGCAGTTACGCAGGGGGAGAAGCTGGAAACACCATATATTTT.

The chain carries TRBV11-3 and TRBJ1-1; D is unclear. V gave up 1 base and J gave up 5 bases, with 11 bases separating them. The CDR3 totals 14 residues. Germline assignment: CDR1 SGHNT and CDR2 YENEEA. This CDR3 is CASSLGTTHTEAFF. In nucleotides, the CDR3 is TGTGCCAGCAGCTTAGGGACTACCCATACTGAAGCTTTCTTT. The whole variable domain, remainder taken from reference TRBV11-3 and TRBJ1-1, is EAGVVQSPRYKIIEKKQPVAFWCNPISGHNTLYWYLQNLGQGPELLIRYENEEAVDDSQLPKDRFSAERLKGVDSTLKIQPAELGDSAVYLCASSLGTTHTEAFFGQGTRLTVV.

The chain carries TRBV25-1 and TRBJ2-1; 8 bases match TRBD2. The J segment lost 12 bases and the V segment lost 3 bases, leaving 10 bases of the junction unmatched. There are 14 residues in the CDR3. CDR1 is MGHDK, CDR2 SYGVNS, per germline. CDR3 in amino acids: CASSDERERFVQFF. The CDR3 DNA sequence: TGTGCCAGCAGTGATGAGCGGGAGAGGTTCGTGCAGTTCTTC. The variable domain in full, completed from reference TRBV25-1 and TRBJ2-1, reads EADIYQTPRYLVIGTGKKITLECSQTMGHDKMYWYQQDPGMELHLIHYSYGVNSTEKGDLSSESTVSRIRTEHFPLTLESARPSHTSQYLCASSDERERFVQFFGPGTRLTVL.